This T cell receptor beta chain appears in the sequencing data of a study of blood T cell repertoires in COVID-19. Across the whole study: PBMCs, B-cell-depleted T cells, or T cells were the source of the cDNA or gDNA that made up the material.

The table came from immunoSEQ multiplex PCR; TCRdb's copy has only in-frame clones and leaves some out. The table records about 200,000 clones, 85% of them present only once. Allocation to cohorts depended on clinical history reported by the participants. Recovery meant two consecutive negative NP/OP PCR tests, professional clearance, or resolved symptoms. This CDR3 is 16 amino acids long. Germline V CDR1 and CDR2: LNHDA, SQIVND (reference sequence). With 4 bases clipped from V and 6 bases from J, the junction kept 9 bases outside the gene matches. This receptor was taken from a man in his forties or fifties who had recovered from COVID-19. The sequenced material came from PBMCs or T cells enriched from blood (not recorded which). The V gene is TRBV19, the J gene TRBJ2-4, with 10 positions matching TRBD1. Here the CDR3 DNA reads TGTGCCAGTAGTAGCTTAAGGACAGGGGGTTCAAACATTCAGTACTTC. It specifies CASSSLRTGGSNIQYF. Drawing the rest from reference TRBV19 and TRBJ2-4, the complete variable domain is DGGITQSPKYLFRKEGQNVTLSCEQNLNHDAMYWYRQDPGQGLRLIYYSQIVNDFQKGDIAEGYSVSREKKESFPLTVTSAQKNPTAFYLCASSSLRTGGSNIQYFGAGTRLSVL.